Listed below are T cell receptor beta chains from one sample, sequenced in a study of graft-versus-host responses after intestinal transplantation. Profiled with immunoSEQ multiplex PCR; TCRdb holds only in-frame clones, not every one. The sample has some 110,000 clones, around 90% seen once. Antigen specificity for these receptors is unknown. Sequenced material: unstimulated CD4+ T cells sorted from spleen or lymph node cells, taken before transplant. These receptor sequences come from a human donor who was the organ donor for an intestinal transplant. Both conserved end residues are part of each CDR3. Fields, in order: J gene, CDR3 length, clone size, D gene, V gene, CDR3 DNA, CDR3 protein. The D gene is left open where the match is weak. Clone sizes are given selectively: once, few, many, or a class where the clone is expanded.

J: TRBJ2-7; length: 13; size: few; D: NA; V: TRBV2; DNA: TGTGCCAGCGGTCGCGGAGGAGGCCGCGAGCAGTACTTC; CDR3: CASGRGGGREQYF
J: TRBJ1-4; length: 14; size: NA; D: NA; V: TRBV6-1; DNA: TGTGCCAGCAGCCGCAGGGCCAGGAATGAAAAACTGTTTTTT; CDR3: CASSRRARNEKLFF
J: TRBJ2-2; length: 16; size: NA; D: NA; V: TRBV4-3; DNA: TGCGCCAGCGGCCAAGAACGGGCCGCGGTAACCGGGGAGCTGTTTTTT; CDR3: CASGQERAAVTGELFF
J: TRBJ1-6; length: 14; size: NA; D: TRBD1; V: TRBV6-6; DNA: TGTGCCAGCAGGGCCACAGGGGGCTTTTCACCCCTCCACTTT; CDR3: CASRATGGFSPLHF
J: TRBJ2-5; length: 13; size: NA; D: TRBD1; V: TRBV7-3; DNA: TGTGCCAGCAGCTTAGTCAGGGGGGAGACCCAGTACTTC; CDR3: CASSLVRGETQYF
J: TRBJ1-2; length: 11; size: few; D: NA; V: TRBV6-7; DNA: TGTGCCAGCAGTTACAACTATGGCTACACCTTC; CDR3: CASSYNYGYTF
J: TRBJ1-1; length: 14; size: NA; D: NA; V: TRBV6-6; DNA: TGTGCCAGCAGCCCCCCAGGGAAGGAGACTGAAGCTTTCTTT; CDR3: CASSPPGKETEAFF
J: TRBJ2-3; length: 13; size: NA; D: NA; V: TRBV7-9; DNA: TGTGCCAGCAGCTCCGGGGGACACAATACGCAGTATTTT; CDR3: CASSSGGHNTQYF
J: TRBJ2-1; length: 15; size: NA; D: TRBD2; V: TRBV30; DNA: TGTGCCTGGACACTCGGGACTAGCGTCTTCAATGAGCAGTTCTTC; CDR3: CAWTLGTSVFNEQFF
J: TRBJ1-2; length: 13; size: NA; D: NA; V: TRBV19; DNA: TGTGCCAGTAGTACGGGACCGACCTATGGCTACACCTTC; CDR3: CASSTGPTYGYTF
J: TRBJ2-2; length: 14; size: NA; D: TRBD1; V: TRBV7-9; DNA: TGTGCCAGCAGCTGGACAGGGAACACCGGGGAGCTGTTTTTT; CDR3: CASSWTGNTGELFF
J: TRBJ1-4; length: 13; size: few; D: TRBD1; V: TRBV19; DNA: TGTGCCAGTAGTGGACAGGTCAATGAAAAACTGTTTTTT; CDR3: CASSGQVNEKLFF
J: TRBJ2-7; length: 13; size: few; D: TRBD1; V: TRBV18; DNA: TGTGCCAGCTCACCTCTAGGACAGGGTTTAGGTTACTTC; CDR3: CASSPLGQGLGYF
J: TRBJ1-5; length: 14; size: NA; D: NA; V: TRBV18; DNA: TGTGCCAGCTCACCACTCAGGTCGACTCAGCCCCAGCATTTT; CDR3: CASSPLRSTQPQHF
J: TRBJ1-2; length: 13; size: NA; D: NA; V: TRBV28; DNA: TGTGCCAGCAGTTTATCAGGGGTCTATGGCTACACCTTC; CDR3: CASSLSGVYGYTF
J: TRBJ1-1; length: 15; size: NA; D: NA; V: TRBV6-6; DNA: TGTGCCAGCAGAGCGACGGATGTCGGGAACACTGAAGCTTTCTTT; CDR3: CASRATDVGNTEAFF
J: TRBJ1-5; length: 14; size: NA; D: NA; V: TRBV6-6; DNA: TGTGCCGGTTCTATAAAATATAGCAATCAGCCCCAGCATTTT; CDR3: CAGSIKYSNQPQHF
J: TRBJ2-5; length: 14; size: NA; D: TRBD1; V: TRBV7-2; DNA: TGTGCCAGCAGCTCGCGGACAGGCCAAGAGACCCAGTACTTC; CDR3: CASSSRTGQETQYF
J: TRBJ2-1; length: 16; size: NA; D: TRBD2; V: TRBV19; DNA: TGTGCCAGTAGTCTTACTAGCGGGTTTGGACCTGAGGAGCAGTTCTTC; CDR3: CASSLTSGFGPEEQFF
J: TRBJ1-1; length: 15; size: NA; D: TRBD1; V: TRBV27; DNA: TGTGCCAGCAGTCTTGGGACAGGGGTGAACACTGAAGCTTTCTTT; CDR3: CASSLGTGVNTEAFF
J: TRBJ2-7; length: 13; size: NA; D: NA; V: TRBV28; DNA: TGTGCCAGCAGTTTATCCCCCGCCTACGAGCAGTACTTC; CDR3: CASSLSPAYEQYF
J: TRBJ2-1; length: 12; size: NA; D: NA; V: TRBV10-3; DNA: TGTGCCATCAGTGAGGGGGAGAATGAGCAGTTCTTC; CDR3: CAISEGENEQFF
J: TRBJ2-7; length: 14; size: NA; D: NA; V: TRBV18; DNA: TGTGCCAGCTCACCTATTTCATCCTCCTACGAGCAGTACTTC; CDR3: CASSPISSSYEQYF
J: TRBJ2-7; length: 13; size: NA; D: NA; V: TRBV5-1; DNA: TGCGCCAGCAGGCGGGACTCCTCCTACGAGCAGTACTTC; CDR3: CASRRDSSYEQYF
J: TRBJ2-7; length: 13; size: once; D: NA; V: TRBV6-5; DNA: TGTGCCAGCAGTTACTCGCTGTCATTTGAGCAGTACTTC; CDR3: CASSYSLSFEQYF
J: TRBJ1-1; length: 13; size: NA; D: NA; V: TRBV7-6; DNA: TGTGCCAGCAGCTTAGTTGTCGGAGTCGGGGCTTTCTTT; CDR3: CASSLVVGVGAFF
J: TRBJ2-5; length: 12; size: NA; D: NA; V: TRBV7-2; DNA: TGTGCCAGCAGCCAGATGGATGGGACCCAGTACTTC; CDR3: CASSQMDGTQYF
J: TRBJ1-4; length: 12; size: NA; D: NA; V: TRBV6-5; DNA: TGTGCCAGCACCAAAGATAATGAAAAACTGTTTTTT; CDR3: CASTKDNEKLFF
J: TRBJ2-1; length: 15; size: NA; D: NA; V: TRBV11-2; DNA: TGTGCCAGCAGCTGGCAAGACTATACCTACAATGAGCAGTTCTTC; CDR3: CASSWQDYTYNEQFF
J: TRBJ2-7; length: 15; size: NA; D: NA; V: TRBV4-2; DNA: TGTGCCAGCAGCCCCAACACCGTTTGGGCCTACGAGCAGTACTTC; CDR3: CASSPNTVWAYEQYF
J: TRBJ2-1; length: 17; size: once; D: TRBD1; V: TRBV19; DNA: TGTGCCAGTAGAAATCTCCTGGGACAGGGGGCAAAAAATGAGCAGTTCTTC; CDR3: CASRNLLGQGAKNEQFF
J: TRBJ1-5; length: 15; size: NA; D: NA; V: TRBV6-1; DNA: TGTGCCAGCAGGGCCGGGACCCGCGTTGATCAGCCCCAGCATTTT; CDR3: CASRAGTRVDQPQHF
J: TRBJ1-1; length: 14; size: once; D: TRBD1; V: TRBV27; DNA: TGTGCCAGCAGTCTCCTCGACAGGGGGACTGAAGCTTTCTTT; CDR3: CASSLLDRGTEAFF
J: TRBJ2-7; length: 13; size: NA; D: NA; V: TRBV5-3; DNA: TGTGCCAGAAGCTTGTGGGCCAGGAACGAGCAGTACTTC; CDR3: CARSLWARNEQYF
J: TRBJ2-2; length: 13; size: NA; D: NA; V: TRBV27; DNA: TGTGCCAGCAGTTTAAAGGGCACCGGGGAGCTGTTTTTT; CDR3: CASSLKGTGELFF
J: TRBJ1-3; length: 16; size: NA; D: NA; V: TRBV28; DNA: TGTGCCAGCAGTTTAGGGGGGGTTAACTCTGGAAACACCATATATTTT; CDR3: CASSLGGVNSGNTIYF
J: TRBJ1-2; length: 13; size: NA; D: NA; V: TRBV2; DNA: TGTGCCAGCAGTGGAGGCAGGGACTATGGCTACACCTTC; CDR3: CASSGGRDYGYTF
J: TRBJ1-5; length: 15; size: NA; D: NA; V: TRBV12-5; DNA: TGTGCTAGTGGTCTGGGGGGATTAGGGAATCAGCCCCAGCATTTT; CDR3: CASGLGGLGNQPQHF
J: TRBJ1-1; length: 12; size: NA; D: NA; V: TRBV6-1; DNA: TGTGCCAGCAGTCGCAGGGGCACTGAAGCTTTCTTT; CDR3: CASSRRGTEAFF
J: TRBJ2-7; length: 19; size: NA; D: NA; V: TRBV21-1; DNA: TGTGCCAGCAGCAAAAAAGGACGGACTAGTAGGTTACCTTCCTACGAGCAGTACTTC; CDR3: CASSKKGRTSRLPSYEQYF
J: TRBJ2-4; length: 18; size: once; D: TRBD2; V: TRBV11-2; DNA: TGTGCCAGCAGCCCAGGACTAGCGGGAGGCCTAGCCAAAAACATTCAGTACTTC; CDR3: CASSPGLAGGLAKNIQYF
J: TRBJ2-7; length: 16; size: NA; D: NA; V: TRBV27; DNA: TGTGCCAGCAGTTCCTCCTCAGGGGGGAAAAACTACGAGCAGTACTTC; CDR3: CASSSSSGGKNYEQYF
J: TRBJ2-3; length: 17; size: once; D: TRBD1; V: TRBV28; DNA: TGTGCCAGCAGTTTTCTTCCCAGGGGGCGTAGGACAGATACGCAGTATTTT; CDR3: CASSFLPRGRRTDTQYF
J: TRBJ2-7; length: 12; size: NA; D: NA; V: TRBV6-5; DNA: TGTGCCGCCTCCCGACTCCCCGGGGAGCAGTACTTC; CDR3: CAASRLPGEQYF
J: TRBJ2-7; length: 13; size: NA; D: TRBD2; V: TRBV27; DNA: TGTGCCAGCAGTGCGGGACTAGTGGGCGAGCAGTACTTC; CDR3: CASSAGLVGEQYF
J: TRBJ1-5; length: 19; size: NA; D: TRBD1; V: TRBV28; DNA: TGTGCCAGCAGTTCAAATAGCCCGGGGTGGGACAGGGTAGACCAGCCCCAGCATTTT; CDR3: CASSSNSPGWDRVDQPQHF
J: TRBJ2-1; length: 16; size: NA; D: TRBD2; V: TRBV19; DNA: TGTGCCAGTAGTAGGATAGCGGGACTTTCCTACAATGAGCAGTTCTTC; CDR3: CASSRIAGLSYNEQFF
J: TRBJ2-1; length: 15; size: NA; D: NA; V: TRBV5-4; DNA: TGTGCCAGCAGCCCCCCCTCACCAAGGGACAATGAGCAGTTCTTC; CDR3: CASSPPSPRDNEQFF
J: TRBJ1-1; length: 17; size: NA; D: NA; V: TRBV18; DNA: TGTGCCAGCTCACCCGGCGCGAGGGGGGCGATGAACACTGAAGCTTTCTTT; CDR3: CASSPGARGAMNTEAFF
J: TRBJ2-7; length: 15; size: NA; D: TRBD2; V: TRBV9; DNA: TGTGCCAGCAGCCCCGGACTAGCGGGAGTCTACGAGCAGTACTTC; CDR3: CASSPGLAGVYEQYF
J: TRBJ2-7; length: 14; size: NA; D: NA; V: TRBV21-1; DNA: TGTGCCAGCACGTGGCGAGACGAATCCTACGAGCAGTACTTC; CDR3: CASTWRDESYEQYF